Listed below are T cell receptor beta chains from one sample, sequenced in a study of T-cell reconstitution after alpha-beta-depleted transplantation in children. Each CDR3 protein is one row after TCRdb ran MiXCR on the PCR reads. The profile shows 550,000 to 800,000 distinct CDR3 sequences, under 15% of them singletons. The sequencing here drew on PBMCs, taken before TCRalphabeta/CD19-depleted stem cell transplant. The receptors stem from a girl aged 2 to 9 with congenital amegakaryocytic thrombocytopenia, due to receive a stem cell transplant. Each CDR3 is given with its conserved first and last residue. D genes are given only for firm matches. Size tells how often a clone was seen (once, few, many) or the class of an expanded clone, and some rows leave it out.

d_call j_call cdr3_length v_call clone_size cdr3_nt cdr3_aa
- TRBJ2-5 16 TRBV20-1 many TGCAGTGCTAGGCCTACAGGGATGGGTTACCAAGAGACCCAGTACTTC CSARPTGMGYQETQYF
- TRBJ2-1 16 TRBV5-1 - TGCGCCAGCAGCTTGGAAGGGGCGGGGGCTCTCCATGAGCAGTTCTTC CASSLEGAGALHEQFF
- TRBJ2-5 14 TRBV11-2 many TGTGCCAGCAGCTTAGACCGGTACCAAGAGACCCAGTACTTC CASSLDRYQETQYF
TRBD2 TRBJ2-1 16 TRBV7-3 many TGTGCCAGCAGCCCAGCGACTAGCGGGAGTAACAATGAGCAGTTCTTC CASSPATSGSNNEQFF
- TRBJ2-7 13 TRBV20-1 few TGCAGTGCTAGTTCCGGGGACTCCTACGAGCAGTACTTC CSASSGDSYEQYF
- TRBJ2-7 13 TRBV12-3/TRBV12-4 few TGTGCCAGCAGGGGACCCCAGGACTACGAGCAGTACTTC CASRGPQDYEQYF
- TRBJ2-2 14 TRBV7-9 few TGTGCCAGCAGCTTCGTCCCGAACACCGGGGAGCTGTTTTTT CASSFVPNTGELFF
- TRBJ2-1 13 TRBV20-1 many TGCAGTGCTGCGGTGGGATTGCACAATGAGCAGTTCTTC CSAAVGLHNEQFF
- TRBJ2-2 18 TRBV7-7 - TGTGCCAGCAGCTTATTCCCCGGGGAGGAGCAACGCACCGGGGAGCTGTTTTTT CASSLFPGEEQRTGELFF
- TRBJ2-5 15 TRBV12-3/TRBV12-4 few TGTGCCAGCAGTTCTTTAAAAGATTTGGGGGAGACCCAGTACTTC CASSSLKDLGETQYF
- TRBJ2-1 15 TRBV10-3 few TGTGCCATCAGTGATTCAGGAGGACCAAACAATGAGCAGTTCTTC CAISDSGGPNNEQFF
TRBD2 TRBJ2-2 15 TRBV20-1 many TGCAGTGCTAGAGTCCGGGGGGGAAACACCGGGGAGCTGTTTTTT CSARVRGGNTGELFF
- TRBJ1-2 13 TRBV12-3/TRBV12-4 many TGTGCCAGCATTCCCGACGGGTCTGGCGGCTACACCTTC CASIPDGSGGYTF
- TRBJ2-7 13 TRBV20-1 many TGCAGTGCTTCTTACGGGAGTAAGTACGAGCAGTACTTC CSASYGSKYEQYF
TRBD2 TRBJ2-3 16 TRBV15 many TGTGCCACCAGCAGTGCGACTAGCGGGAGATTAGATACGCAGTATTTT CATSSATSGRLDTQYF
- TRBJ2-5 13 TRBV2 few TGTGCCAGCAGTGAAGACAGAGAAGAGACCCAGTACTTC CASSEDREETQYF
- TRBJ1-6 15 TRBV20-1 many TGCAGTGCTAGAGATTGGAGTACGGTTGATTCACCCCTCCACTTT CSARDWSTVDSPLHF
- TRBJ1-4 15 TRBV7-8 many TGTGCCAGCAGCTTTGCGTCGAAATCTTCTGAAAAACTGTTTTTT CASSFASKSSEKLFF
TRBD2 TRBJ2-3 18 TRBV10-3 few TGTGCCATCAGTGAGCCGAAGACTAGCGGGCGCAGGGGGGATACGCAGTATTTT CAISEPKTSGRRGDTQYF
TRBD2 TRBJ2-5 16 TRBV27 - TGTGCCAGCAGTTTCCGACTAGCGGGAGAGGGGGAGACCCAGTACTTC CASSFRLAGEGETQYF
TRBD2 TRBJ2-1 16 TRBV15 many TGTGCCACCAGTCCTCCCAGCGGGAGGGACCACAATGAGCAGTTCTTC CATSPPSGRDHNEQFF
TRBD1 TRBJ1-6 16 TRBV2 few TGTGCCAGCAGTCCACACCCGGGACAGGGGAATTCACCCCTCCACTTT CASSPHPGQGNSPLHF
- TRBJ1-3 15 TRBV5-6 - TGTGCCAGCAGCTCAACAACCTCTGCGGGAAACACCATATATTTT CASSSTTSAGNTIYF
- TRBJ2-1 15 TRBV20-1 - TGCAGTGCACTCGGAGGGACCCAAGGCAACAATGAGCAGTTCTTC CSALGGTQGNNEQFF
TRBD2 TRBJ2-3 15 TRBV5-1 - TGCGCCAGCACCGGTAGCGGGAGCGGAACAGATACGCAGTATTTT CASTGSGSGTDTQYF
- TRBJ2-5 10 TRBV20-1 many TGCAGTGCCACACAAGAGACCCAGTACTTC CSATQETQYF
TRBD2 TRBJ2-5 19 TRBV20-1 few TGCAGTGCTAGTCCCCTAGCGGGAGGTCTTCGGGTTTTCCAAGAGACCCAGTACTTC CSASPLAGGLRVFQETQYF
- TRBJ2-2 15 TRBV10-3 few TGTGCCATCACACACCGGGACGGGGACGCCGGGGAGCTGTTTTTT CAITHRDGDAGELFF
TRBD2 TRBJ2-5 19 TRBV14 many TGTGCCAGCAGCCAAGAAGACGAATTCCTAGCGGGAGCGCAAGAGACCCAGTACTTC CASSQEDEFLAGAQETQYF
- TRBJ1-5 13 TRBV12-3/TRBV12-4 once TGTGCCAGCAGTGACCTTAGCAATCAGCCCCAGCATTTT CASSDLSNQPQHF
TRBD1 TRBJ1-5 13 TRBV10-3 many TGTGCCACTGCGGACAGGATCAATCAGCCCCAGCATTTT CATADRINQPQHF
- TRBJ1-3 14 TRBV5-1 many TGCGCCAGCAGCTTTGCCAGTCCTGGAAACACCATATATTTT CASSFASPGNTIYF
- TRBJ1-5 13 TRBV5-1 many TGCGCCAGCAGCTTGGGATATGGTCAGCCCCAGCATTTT CASSLGYGQPQHF
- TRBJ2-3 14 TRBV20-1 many TGCAGTGCTAGCTTACTCGCGAGTCAGGATACGCAGTATTTT CSASLLASQDTQYF
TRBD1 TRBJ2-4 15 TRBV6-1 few TGTGCCAGCAGTACCCAGGGACAGGCAAAAAACATTCAGTACTTC CASSTQGQAKNIQYF
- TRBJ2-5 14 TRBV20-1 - TGCAGTGCTAGTCTAGACCAGGCTAGAGAGACCCAGTACTTC CSASLDQARETQYF
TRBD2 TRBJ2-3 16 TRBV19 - TGTGCCAGTAGACCCGGGGGGGCGGACCCCACAGATACGCAGTATTTT CASRPGGADPTDTQYF
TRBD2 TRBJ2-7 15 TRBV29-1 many TGCAGCGCCCAATTCGCGGGAGAAGCGTCCTACGAGCAGTACTTC CSAQFAGEASYEQYF
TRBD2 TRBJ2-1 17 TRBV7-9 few TGTGCCAGCAGCTTAGCGGGACTAGCGGGGTTTTACAATGAGCAGTTCTTC CASSLAGLAGFYNEQFF
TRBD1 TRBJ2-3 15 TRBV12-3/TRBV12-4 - TGTGCCAGCAGTCTACAACAGGGGGTCGCAGATACGCAGTATTTT CASSLQQGVADTQYF
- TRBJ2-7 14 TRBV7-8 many TGTGCCAGCAGCTTGGGCAGGGTCACCTACGAGCAGTACTTC CASSLGRVTYEQYF
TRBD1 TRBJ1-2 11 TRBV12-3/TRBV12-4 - TGTGCCACCGGACAGGGGTATGGCTACACCTTC CATGQGYGYTF
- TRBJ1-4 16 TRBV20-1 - TGCAGTGCTAGAGATAGTCTAAAGGGCCGGGGTGAAAAACTGTTTTTT CSARDSLKGRGEKLFF
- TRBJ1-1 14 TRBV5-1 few TGCGCCAGCAGCTCGCACGACGGCGGGAATGAAGCTTTCTTT CASSSHDGGNEAFF
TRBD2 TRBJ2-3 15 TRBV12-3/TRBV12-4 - TGTGCCAGCAGTTTACCTAGCGGGTGGTTAGATACGCAGTATTTT CASSLPSGWLDTQYF